These 26 T cell receptor beta chains came from one sample sequenced in a study of cytomegalovirus exposure and HLA in healthy donors. PCR involved 60 Vbeta and 13 Jbeta primers. Data came from immunoSEQ multiplex PCR; TCRdb stores just in-frame clones and leaves some out. The sample totals about 67,000 clones. Sequencing input: PBMCs. The source of these receptors is a woman between 40 and 55 years old in good health and CMV-seropositive.

The V and J genes are TRBV11-1 and TRBJ2-1; TRBD2 agrees at 7 bases. The ends lost 0 bases at V and 7 bases at J; junction bases unmatched: 3. Per germline, CDR1 SGHAT and CDR2 FQDESV (reference sequence). This CDR3 is built from 14 residues. The CDR3 coding sequence is TGTGCCAGCAGCTTAGCGGGAGGGAGTAATGAGCAGTTCTTC. Amino acid sequence: CASSLAGGSNEQFF.

The V and J genes are TRBV7-2 and TRBJ2-5, with 8 bases aligning to TRBD2. Germline lookup yields CDR1 SGHTA and CDR2 FQGNSA. This CDR3 is 15 amino acids long. V shed 5 bases and J 4 bases; nucleotides not matched to a gene: 9. The CDR3 bases are TGTGCCAGCAGCGTTAACGCGGGGGGCCGAGAGACCCAGTACTTC. Translation gives CASSVNAGGRETQYF.

This chain connects TRBV6-1 to TRBJ2-3; D is possibly TRBD2 (5 bases). Trimming took 5 bases from V and 2 from J, leaving 14 bases between them. Germline CDR1 MNHNS, CDR2 SASEGT. The length of the CDR3 is 15 residues. CDR3 region: CASSLGVAATDTQYF. In DNA form, the CDR3 reads TGTGCCAGCAGTCTCGGGGTAGCAGCCACAGATACGCAGTATTTT.

V gene TRBV14 combines with J gene TRBJ1-1; D may be TRBD1 (5 bases). Germline loops: CDR1 SGHDN, CDR2 FVKESK. CDR3 size: 15 residues. The V gene lost 5 bases and the J gene lost 0 bases, with 13 bases spanning the gap. The CDR3 nucleotides are TGTGCCAGCAGCGATTACCAGGGAATGAACACTGAAGCTTTCTTT. It translates to CASSDYQGMNTEAFF.

The chain recombines TRBV5-1 with TRBJ2-1; TRBD1 matches 7 bases. The CDR3 extends over 15 amino acids. Trimming took 1 base from V and 5 from J; bases not matched to a gene: 6. Germline V CDR1 and CDR2: SGHRS, YFSETQ. This CDR3 reads CASSLYRDRNNEQFF. The DNA of the CDR3 is TGCGCCAGCAGCTTGTACCGGGACAGAAACAATGAGCAGTTCTTC.

This chain joins TRBV19 and TRBJ2-6; D ambiguous. CDR3 size: 13 residues. Germline V gives CDR1 LNHDA, CDR2 SQIVND (reference sequence). The germline V and J ends were trimmed by 8 bases and 4 bases, with 9 bases remaining between them. CDR3 sequence: CASRNSGANVLTF. CDR3 DNA sequence: TGTGCCAGTCGAAACTCCGGGGCCAACGTCCTGACTTTC.

The chain uses TRBV13 and TRBJ1-2; 8 positions agree with TRBD1. Germline CDR1 PRHDT, CDR2 FYEKMQ (reference sequence). After removal of 4 bases from V and 4 bases from J, the junction contained 11 bases not matched to a gene. CDR3 length: 16 residues. CDR3 region: CASSSPEDRVPYGYTF. In DNA form, the CDR3 reads TGTGCCAGCAGCTCGCCCGAGGACAGGGTGCCCTATGGCTACACCTTC.

This sequence joins TRBV2 and TRBJ1-2; 7 bases are a match to TRBD1. The J segment lost 3 bases and the V segment lost 5 bases, leaving 6 bases of the junction unmatched. This CDR3 is 14 amino acids long. Germline lookup yields CDR1 SNHLY and CDR2 FYNNEI. The CDR3 loop reads CASSRDSDDYGYTF. The CDR3 DNA reads TGTGCCAGCAGTCGGGACAGTGATGACTATGGCTACACCTTC.

This chain joins TRBV14 and TRBJ2-5; 11 bases agree with TRBD2. The V segment lost 4 bases and the J segment 2 bases; nucleotides outside the gene matches: 9. This CDR3 spans 17 amino acids. Looked up from germline, CDR1 is SGHDN and CDR2 is FVKESK. CDR3 residues: CASSPFPGLAAQETQYF. As DNA, the CDR3 is TGTGCCAGCAGCCCTTTTCCGGGACTAGCGGCTCAAGAGACCCAGTACTTC.

J is TRBJ1-2 and V is TRBV6-1; D is possibly TRBD1 (6 bases). From germline, CDR1 is MNHNS and CDR2 SASEGT. The CDR3 extends over 16 amino acids. Trimming removed 2 bases at V and 7 bases at J, with 20 bases between. CDR3 sequence reads: CASSEMAAGAKSGYTF. The CDR3, as DNA: TGTGCCAGCAGTGAAATGGCGGCAGGGGCAAAAAGTGGCTACACCTTC.

The gene calls are TRBV11-2 and TRBJ2-1; 7 positions match TRBD2. There are 17 residues in the CDR3. Germline CDR1 reads SGHAT; CDR2 reads FQNNGV. J was trimmed by 1 base and V by 7 bases; bases with no gene match: 13. The CDR3 nucleotides are TGTGCCAGCACTCTCCCCGTTGGCGGGGGTTCCTACAATGAGCAGTTCTTC. It encodes CASTLPVGGGSYNEQFF.

The gene calls are TRBV11-3 and TRBJ2-1; 9 bases are a match to TRBD1. Germline trimming cut 1 base from V and 8 bases from J; bases unmatched to any gene: 6. This CDR3 comprises 15 residues. In germline, CDR1 is SGHNT, CDR2 YENEEA. The CDR3 spells CASSLGDRVGDEQFF. DNA of the CDR3: TGTGCCAGCAGCTTAGGGGACAGGGTGGGGGATGAGCAGTTCTTC. The full variable domain, in which reference TRBV11-3 and TRBJ2-1 provide the parts outside the CDR3, is EAGVVQSPRYKIIEKKQPVAFWCNPISGHNTLYWYLQNLGQGPELLIRYENEEAVDDSQLPKDRFSAERLKGVDSTLKIQPAELGDSAVYLCASSLGDRVGDEQFFGPGTRLTVL.

CDR3 protein: CASSQEGRRNGYTF. The CDR3 bases are TGCGCCAGCAGCCAAGAAGGAAGGAGGAATGGCTACACCTTC. The gene calls are TRBV4-1 and TRBJ1-2; unclear D gene. The CDR3 sequence is 14 residues long. Germline values: CDR1 MGHRA, CDR2 YSYEKL. V was cut by 0 bases and J by 6 bases, with 11 bases left in between.

V and J are TRBV4-3 and TRBJ1-1, with 8 bases fitting TRBD1. V was pared by 3 bases and J by 3 bases, with 12 bases of the junction left unmatched. CDR3 length: 17 amino acids. In germline, CDR1 is LGHNA, CDR2 YSLEER. In DNA form, the CDR3 reads TGCGCCAGCAGCCAGATAAACAGGGGGTATCTGGACACTGAAGCTTTCTTT. This gives the protein CASSQINRGYLDTEAFF.

This chain uses TRBV5-1 with TRBJ2-3, with D uncertain. There are 14 residues in the CDR3. V dropped 1 base and J dropped 1 base, with 7 bases sitting between them. Germline V gene data show CDR1 as SGHRS and CDR2 as YFSETQ. In nucleotides, the CDR3 is TGCGCCAGCAGCTTGTCGGTAGGCACAGATACGCAGTATTTT. This gives the protein CASSLSVGTDTQYF.

The chain recombines TRBV6-1 with TRBJ1-1, with a possible D match to TRBD1 (6 bases). V lost 7 bases, J lost 1 base, and 13 bases lay in between. Germline V gene data show CDR1 as MNHNS and CDR2 as SASEGT. This CDR3 contains 14 residues. CDR3: CASNVGQPNTEAFF. CDR3 nucleotide sequence: TGTGCCAGCAACGTAGGACAGCCGAACACTGAAGCTTTCTTT.

The chain is built from TRBV5-1 and TRBJ1-4; D uncertain. CDR1 is SGHRS, CDR2 YFSETQ, per germline. This CDR3 is built from 13 residues. The V end lost 0 bases, the J end lost 5 bases, and 5 bases lay between the germline ends. CDR3 amino acids: CASSLAQNEKLFF. The DNA of the CDR3 is TGCGCCAGCAGCTTGGCGCAGAATGAAAAACTGTTTTTT.

The CDR3 spells CASSLGGLGNYGYTF. The CDR3 DNA follows: TGTGCCAGCAGCTTGGGAGGGTTAGGAAACTATGGCTACACCTTC. The J gene is TRBJ1-2, the V gene TRBV5-5; D is unresolved. Trimming left V 0 bases short and J 2 bases short, with 11 bases between. The CDR3 contains 15 residues. Germline V gene sequence: CDR1 SGHKS, CDR2 YYEKEE (reference sequence). The full variable domain, rest sourced from reference TRBV5-5 and TRBJ1-2, is DAGVTQSPTHLIKTRGQQVTLRCSPISGHKSVSWYQQVLGQGPQFIFQYYEKEERGRGNFPDRFSARQFPNYSSELNVNALLLGDSALYLCASSLGGLGNYGYTFGSGTRLTVV.

The chain couples TRBV7-2 to TRBJ1-1, with unresolved D. The CDR3 is made up of 11 amino acids. The germline V and J ends were trimmed by 5 bases and 4 bases, with 5 bases remaining between them. Germline loops: CDR1 SGHTA, CDR2 FQGNSA. In nucleotides, the CDR3 is TGTGCCAGCAGCCCCATCACTGAAGCTTTCTTT. Its translation: CASSPITEAFF.

This chain uses TRBV5-4 with TRBJ1-6; D gene unclear. Germline-derived CDR1 and CDR2 are SGHNT and YYREEE (reference sequence). The CDR3 extends over 17 amino acids. The V gene lost 0 bases and the J gene lost 0 bases, with 10 bases spanning the gap. In nucleotides, the CDR3 is TGTGCCAGCAGCTTGGATACAGTTAGCTCCTATAATTCACCCCTCCACTTT. Its translation: CASSLDTVSSYNSPLHF. Drawing the rest from reference TRBV5-4 and TRBJ1-6, the complete variable domain is ETGVTQSPTHLIKTRGQQVTLRCSSQSGHNTVSWYQQALGQGPQFIFQYYREEENGRGNFPPRFSGLQFPNYSSELNVNALELDDSALYLCASSLDTVSSYNSPLHFGNGTRLTVT.

The chain has TRBV4-3 and TRBJ2-3; 9 bases map to TRBD2. The CDR3 covers 16 residues. CDR1 and CDR2 (germline): LGHNA, YSLEER. Unmatched junction bases numbered 4, after V lost 0 bases and J lost 3 bases. This CDR3 is CASSQERAGGTDTQYF. The CDR3 DNA reads TGCGCCAGCAGCCAAGAACGAGCGGGGGGTACAGATACGCAGTATTTT.

The V gene is TRBV7-9, the J gene TRBJ1-6, with D possibly being TRBD1 (5 bases). V was pared by 1 base and J by 7 bases, with 17 bases between. Germline CDR1 reads SEHNR; CDR2 reads FQNEAQ (reference sequence). The CDR3 is 17 amino acids. In DNA form, the CDR3 reads TGTGCCAGCAGCTTAGACCACGGGGGAGCTAGGAATTCACCCCTCCACTTT. Amino acid sequence: CASSLDHGGARNSPLHF.

The J gene is TRBJ1-1, the V gene TRBV5-3, with 8 bases fitting TRBD1. Being an ORF, TRBV5-3 has a function that is uncertain. V trimming: 4 bases; J trimming: 3 bases; junction bases outside the gene matches: 8. The CDR3 runs to 15 residues. The DNA of the CDR3 is TGTGCCAGAAGCCCGGACAGGGAATGGTACACTGAAGCTTTCTTT. It translates to CARSPDREWYTEAFF.

The chain combines TRBV28 with TRBJ2-1; 11 bases line up with TRBD1. Trimming cost V 6 bases and J 2 bases; bases outside gene matches: 3. The CDR3 runs to 15 residues. Germline V lookup: CDR1 MDHEN, CDR2 SYDVKM. The CDR3 is CASSLDRGPYNEQFF. The CDR3 DNA is TGTGCCAGCAGCCTGGACAGGGGGCCCTACAATGAGCAGTTCTTC. The complete variable domain, with remaining parts taken from reference TRBV28 and TRBJ2-1, reads DVKVTQSSRYLVKRTGEKVFLECVQDMDHENMFWYRQDPGLGLRLIYFSYDVKMKEKGDIPEGYSVSREKKERFSLILESASTNQTSMYLCASSLDRGPYNEQFFGPGTRLTVL.

The chain employs TRBV11-3 and TRBJ1-1; D gene uncertain. Trimming cost V 0 bases and J 12 bases, with 14 bases left between them. The CDR3 spans 13 residues. CDR1 is SGHNT, CDR2 YENEEA, per germline. The CDR3 region is CASSLDRKGASFF. The CDR3 DNA is TGTGCCAGCAGCTTAGATCGTAAGGGAGCGTCTTTCTTT.

This chain uses TRBV9 with TRBJ2-7; TRBD2 aligns across 10 bases. Trimming at V came to 0 bases and at J to 1 base, leaving 4 bases not matched to a gene. The CDR3 length is 16 residues. Per the germline V gene, CDR1 is SGDLS and CDR2 is YYNGEE. DNA for the CDR3: TGTGCCAGCAGCGTAGATCGGACTAGCGGATCCTACGAGCAGTACTTC. It specifies CASSVDRTSGSYEQYF.